What follows is one T cell receptor beta chain and its context. V was shortened by 5 bases and J by 1 base, with 14 bases between the two germline ends. The CDR3 covers 15 residues. CDR1 is SGHTA, CDR2 FQGNSA, per germline. Profiling relied on immunoSEQ multiplex PCR, and the TCRdb table lists in-frame clones only, not all of them. The sample has tens of thousands of clones; 85% to 95% are singletons. The data stem from a study of T cell changes during pregnancy in multiple sclerosis. The sample in question was CD4+ T cells from peripheral blood mononuclear cells, obtained in the third trimester of pregnancy. The sequence came from a female donor in good health, enrolled as a control in a pregnancy study. The rearrangement joins TRBV7-2 to TRBJ1-1, with D maybe TRBD1 (6 bases). CDR3 protein: CASSGRGKTNTEAFF. The CDR3 coding sequence is TGTGCCAGCAGCGGCAGGGGTAAAACGAACACTGAAGCTTTCTTT.